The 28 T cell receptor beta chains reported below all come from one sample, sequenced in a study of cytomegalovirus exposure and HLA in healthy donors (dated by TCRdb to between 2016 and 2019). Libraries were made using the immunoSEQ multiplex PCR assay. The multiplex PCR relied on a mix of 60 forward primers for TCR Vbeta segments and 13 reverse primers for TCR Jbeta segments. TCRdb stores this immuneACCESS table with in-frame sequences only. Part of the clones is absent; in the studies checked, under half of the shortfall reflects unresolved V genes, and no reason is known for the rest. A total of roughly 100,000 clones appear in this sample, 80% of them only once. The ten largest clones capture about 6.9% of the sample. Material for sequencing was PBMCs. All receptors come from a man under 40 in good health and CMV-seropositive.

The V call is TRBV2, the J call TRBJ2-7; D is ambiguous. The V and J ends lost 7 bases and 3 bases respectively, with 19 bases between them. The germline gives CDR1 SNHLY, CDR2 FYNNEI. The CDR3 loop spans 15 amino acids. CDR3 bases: TGTGCCAGCATCCCGGCACCTGGGCCGAACTACGAGCAGTACTTC. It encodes CASIPAPGPNYEQYF.

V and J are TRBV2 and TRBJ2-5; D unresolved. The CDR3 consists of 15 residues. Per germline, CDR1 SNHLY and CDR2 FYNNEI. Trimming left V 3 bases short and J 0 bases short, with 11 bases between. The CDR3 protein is CASSDLQTYQETQYF. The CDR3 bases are TGTGCCAGCAGTGATTTACAGACGTACCAAGAGACCCAGTACTTC.

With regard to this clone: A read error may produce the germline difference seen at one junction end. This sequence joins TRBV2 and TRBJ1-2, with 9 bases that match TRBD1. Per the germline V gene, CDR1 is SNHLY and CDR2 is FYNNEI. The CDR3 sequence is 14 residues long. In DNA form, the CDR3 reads TGTGCCAGCAGGGGGACAGGGTCAGGAGGTGGCTACGCCTTC. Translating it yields CASRGTGSGGGYAF. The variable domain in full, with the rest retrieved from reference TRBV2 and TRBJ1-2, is EPEVTQTPSHQVTQMGQEVILRCVPISNHLYFYWYRQILGQKVEFLVSFYNNEISEKSEIFDDQFSVERPDGSNFTLKIRSTKLEDSAMYFCASRGTGSGGGYAFGSGTRLTVV.

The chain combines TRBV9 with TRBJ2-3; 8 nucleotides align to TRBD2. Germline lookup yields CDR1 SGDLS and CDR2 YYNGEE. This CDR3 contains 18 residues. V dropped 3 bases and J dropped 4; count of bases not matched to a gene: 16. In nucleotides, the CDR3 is TGTGCCAGCAGCGAGAATAGCGGGGTAAAAGCAATCGCAGATACGCAGTATTTT. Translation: CASSENSGVKAIADTQYF.

The CDR3: CASSLGPGGDYGYTF. The CDR3 DNA is TGCGCCAGCAGCTTGGGGCCAGGGGGCGACTATGGCTACACCTTC. The chain joins TRBV5-1 to TRBJ1-2; 8 nucleotides line up with TRBD1. The J segment lost 3 bases and the V segment lost 0 bases, leaving 4 bases of the junction unmatched. This CDR3 has 15 residues. The germline gives CDR1 SGHRS, CDR2 YFSETQ.

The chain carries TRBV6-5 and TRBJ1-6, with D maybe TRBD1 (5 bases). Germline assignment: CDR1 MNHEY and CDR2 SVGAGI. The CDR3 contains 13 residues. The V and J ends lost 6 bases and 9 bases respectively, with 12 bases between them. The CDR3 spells CASSPAGGSPLHF. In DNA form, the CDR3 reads TGTGCCAGCAGCCCCGCGGGGGGTTCACCCCTCCACTTT.

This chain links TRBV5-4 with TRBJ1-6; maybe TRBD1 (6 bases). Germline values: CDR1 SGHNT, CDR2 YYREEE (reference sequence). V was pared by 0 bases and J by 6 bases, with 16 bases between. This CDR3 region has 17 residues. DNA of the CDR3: TGTGCCAGCAGCTTGGGGGGGGGCGCTTGGATTAATTCACCCCTCCACTTT. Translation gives CASSLGGGAWINSPLHF. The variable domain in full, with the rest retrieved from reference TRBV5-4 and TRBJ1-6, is ETGVTQSPTHLIKTRGQQVTLRCSSQSGHNTVSWYQQALGQGPQFIFQYYREEENGRGNFPPRFSGLQFPNYSSELNVNALELDDSALYLCASSLGGGAWINSPLHFGNGTRLTVT.

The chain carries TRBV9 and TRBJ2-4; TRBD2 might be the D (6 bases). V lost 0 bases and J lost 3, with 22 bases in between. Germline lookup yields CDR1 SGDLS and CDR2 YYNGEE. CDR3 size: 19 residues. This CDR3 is CASSVGFRGAGLGKNIQYF. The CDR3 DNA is TGTGCCAGCAGCGTAGGTTTTCGCGGGGCGGGCTTGGGCAAAAACATTCAGTACTTC.

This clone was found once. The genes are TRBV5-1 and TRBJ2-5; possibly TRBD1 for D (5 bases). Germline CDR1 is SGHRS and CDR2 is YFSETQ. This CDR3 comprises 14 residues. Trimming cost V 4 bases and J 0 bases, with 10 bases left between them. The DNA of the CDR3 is TGCGCCAGCAGCGCCGGACACCACCAAGAGACCCAGTACTTC. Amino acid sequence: CASSAGHHQETQYF.

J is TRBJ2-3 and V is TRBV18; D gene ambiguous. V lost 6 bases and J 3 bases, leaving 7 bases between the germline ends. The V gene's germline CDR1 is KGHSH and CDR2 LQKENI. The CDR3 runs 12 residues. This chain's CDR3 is CASSPETDTQYF. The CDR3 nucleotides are TGTGCCAGCTCTCCCGAGACAGATACGCAGTATTTT.

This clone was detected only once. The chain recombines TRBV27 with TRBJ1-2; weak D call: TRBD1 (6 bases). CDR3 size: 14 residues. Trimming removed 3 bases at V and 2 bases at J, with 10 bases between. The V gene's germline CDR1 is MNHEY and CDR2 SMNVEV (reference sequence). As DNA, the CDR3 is TGTGCCAGCAGTTTGGGGACACCAAACTATGGCTACACCTTC. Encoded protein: CASSLGTPNYGYTF.

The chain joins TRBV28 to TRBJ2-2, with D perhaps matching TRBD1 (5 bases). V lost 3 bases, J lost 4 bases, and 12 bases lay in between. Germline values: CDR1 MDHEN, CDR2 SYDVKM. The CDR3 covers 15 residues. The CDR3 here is CASSFPGLVTGELFF. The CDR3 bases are TGTGCCAGCAGTTTTCCAGGGTTGGTCACCGGGGAGCTGTTTTTT.

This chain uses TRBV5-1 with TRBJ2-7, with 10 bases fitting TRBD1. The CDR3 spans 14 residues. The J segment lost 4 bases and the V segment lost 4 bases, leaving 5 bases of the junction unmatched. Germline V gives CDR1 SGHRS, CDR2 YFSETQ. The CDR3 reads CASSPTGGRYEQYF. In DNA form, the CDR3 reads TGCGCCAGCAGCCCGACAGGGGGCAGGTACGAGCAGTACTTC.

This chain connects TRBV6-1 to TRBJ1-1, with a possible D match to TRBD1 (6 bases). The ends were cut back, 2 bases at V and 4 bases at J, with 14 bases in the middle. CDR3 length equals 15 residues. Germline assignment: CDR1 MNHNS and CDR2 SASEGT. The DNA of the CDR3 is TGTGCCAGCAGTGAATACCCCTTAGGGGGCACTGAAGCTTTCTTT. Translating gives CASSEYPLGGTEAFF.

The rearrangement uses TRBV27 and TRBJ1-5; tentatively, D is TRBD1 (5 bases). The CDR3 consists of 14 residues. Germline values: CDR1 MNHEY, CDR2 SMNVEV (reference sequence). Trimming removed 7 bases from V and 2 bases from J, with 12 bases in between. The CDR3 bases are TGTGCCAGCAAAGCAGGGAACGGCAATCAGCCCCAGCATTTT. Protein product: CASKAGNGNQPQHF.

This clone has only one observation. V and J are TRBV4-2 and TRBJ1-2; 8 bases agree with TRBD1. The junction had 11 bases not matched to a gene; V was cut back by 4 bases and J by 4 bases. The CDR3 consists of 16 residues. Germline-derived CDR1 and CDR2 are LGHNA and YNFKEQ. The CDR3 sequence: CASSPDPRGLGYGYTF. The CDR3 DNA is TGTGCCAGCAGCCCCGATCCCAGGGGGCTTGGCTATGGCTACACCTTC.

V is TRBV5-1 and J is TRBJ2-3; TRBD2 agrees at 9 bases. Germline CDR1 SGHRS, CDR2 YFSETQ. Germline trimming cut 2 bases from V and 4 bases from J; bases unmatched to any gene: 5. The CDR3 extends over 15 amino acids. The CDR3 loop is CASSFERGAPDTQYF. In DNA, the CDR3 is TGCGCCAGCAGCTTTGAGCGGGGGGCCCCAGATACGCAGTATTTT.

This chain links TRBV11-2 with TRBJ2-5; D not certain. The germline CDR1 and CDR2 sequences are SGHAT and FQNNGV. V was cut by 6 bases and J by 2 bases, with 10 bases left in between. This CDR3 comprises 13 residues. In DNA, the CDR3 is TGTGCCAGCAGTGCGACACGGCAAGAGACCCAGTACTTC. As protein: CASSATRQETQYF.

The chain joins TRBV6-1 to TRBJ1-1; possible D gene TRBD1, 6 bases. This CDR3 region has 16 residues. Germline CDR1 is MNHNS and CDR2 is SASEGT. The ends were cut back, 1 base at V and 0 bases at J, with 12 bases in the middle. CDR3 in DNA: TGTGCCAGCAGTGAAGATAGGGGGTACTTGAACACTGAAGCTTTCTTT. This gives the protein CASSEDRGYLNTEAFF.

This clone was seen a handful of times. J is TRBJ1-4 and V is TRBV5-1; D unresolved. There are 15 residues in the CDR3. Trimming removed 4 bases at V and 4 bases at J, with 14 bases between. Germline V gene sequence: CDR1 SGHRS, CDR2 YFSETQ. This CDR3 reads CASSLARSGNEKLFF. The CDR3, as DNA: TGCGCCAGCAGCCTAGCGCGGTCCGGTAATGAAAAACTGTTTTTT.

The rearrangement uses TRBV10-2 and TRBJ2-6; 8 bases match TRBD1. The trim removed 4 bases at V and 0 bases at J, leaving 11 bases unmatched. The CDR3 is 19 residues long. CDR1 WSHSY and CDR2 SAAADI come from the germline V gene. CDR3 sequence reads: CASSGWTGRSSSGANVLTF. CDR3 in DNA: TGCGCCAGCAGTGGGTGGACAGGGCGATCGAGCTCTGGGGCCAACGTCCTGACTTTC.

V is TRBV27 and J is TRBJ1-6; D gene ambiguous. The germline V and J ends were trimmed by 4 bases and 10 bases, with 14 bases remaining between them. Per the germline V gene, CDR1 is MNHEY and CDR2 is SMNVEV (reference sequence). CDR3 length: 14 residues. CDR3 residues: CASSSDDLLSPLHF. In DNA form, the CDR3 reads TGTGCCAGCAGTTCCGACGACTTGTTGTCACCCCTCCACTTT.

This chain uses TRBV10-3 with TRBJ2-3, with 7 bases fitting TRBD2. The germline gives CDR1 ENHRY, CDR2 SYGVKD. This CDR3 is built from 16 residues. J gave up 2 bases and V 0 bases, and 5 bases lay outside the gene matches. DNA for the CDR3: TGTGCCATCAGTGAGTCTGGCGGGGGTATCACAGATACGCAGTATTTT. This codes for CAISESGGGITDTQYF.

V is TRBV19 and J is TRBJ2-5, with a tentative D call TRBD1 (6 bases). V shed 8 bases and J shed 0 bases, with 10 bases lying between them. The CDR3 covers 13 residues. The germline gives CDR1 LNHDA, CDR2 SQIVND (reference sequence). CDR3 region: CASGTGNQETQYF. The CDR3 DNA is TGTGCCAGTGGCACAGGGAACCAAGAGACCCAGTACTTC.

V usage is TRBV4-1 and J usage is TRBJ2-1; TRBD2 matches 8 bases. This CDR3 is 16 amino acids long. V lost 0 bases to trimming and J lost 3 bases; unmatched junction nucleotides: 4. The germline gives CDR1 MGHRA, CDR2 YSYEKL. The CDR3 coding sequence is TGCGCCAGCAGCCAAGATGAGCGGGGGAACTACAATGAGCAGTTCTTC. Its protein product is CASSQDERGNYNEQFF.

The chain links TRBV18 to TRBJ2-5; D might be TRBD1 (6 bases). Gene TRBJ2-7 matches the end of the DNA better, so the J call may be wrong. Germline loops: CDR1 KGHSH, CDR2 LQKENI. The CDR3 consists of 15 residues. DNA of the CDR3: TGTGCCAGCTCCCGAGACAGGTCTACCTCCTACGAGCAGTACTTC. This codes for CASSRDRSTSYEQYF.

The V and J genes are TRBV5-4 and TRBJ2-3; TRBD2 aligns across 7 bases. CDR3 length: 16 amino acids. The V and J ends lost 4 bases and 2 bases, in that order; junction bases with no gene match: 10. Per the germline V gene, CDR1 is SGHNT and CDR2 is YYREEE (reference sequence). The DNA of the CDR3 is TGTGCCAGCAGCGCGGGGAGGGAGTATGCCACAGATACGCAGTATTTT. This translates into CASSAGREYATDTQYF.

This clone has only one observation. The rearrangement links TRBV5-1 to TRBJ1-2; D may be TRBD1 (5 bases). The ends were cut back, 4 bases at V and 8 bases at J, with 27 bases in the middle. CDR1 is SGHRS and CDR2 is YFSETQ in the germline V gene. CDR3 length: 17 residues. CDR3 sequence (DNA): TGCGCCAGCAGCCCCCGGATTGCCATGGAGGGGCTGGACGGCTACACCTTC. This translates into CASSPRIAMEGLDGYTF.